The 21 T cell receptor beta chains below were found in one sample sequenced in a study of blood T cells in healthy people across ages. A second PCR of about 7 to 11 cycles used a sample-barcoded 5' primer and a J-beta primer mix. Using its own MiXCR run on the 5' RACE reads, TCRdb lists one record per CDR3 protein. This table holds more than 800,000 distinct CDR3 sequences, roughly 45% found once. Source material: blood. The source of these receptors is a woman aged 60-75 years in good health.

V usage is TRBV6-5 and J usage is TRBJ2-7; 8 bases agree with TRBD2. CDR3 length: 14 amino acids. Germline V CDR1 and CDR2: MNHEY, SVGAGI. J lost 0 bases, V lost 7 bases, and 5 bases had no gene match. The CDR3 reads CASMLSGSSYEQYF. DNA for the CDR3: TGTGCCAGCATGTTGAGCGGGAGCTCCTACGAGCAGTACTTC.

A few counts support this clonotype. This chain connects TRBV29-1 to TRBJ2-2; 7 bases match TRBD1. Germline-derived CDR1 and CDR2 are SQVTM and ANQGSEA. V lost 4 bases, J lost 0 bases, and 2 bases stayed unmatched. There are 14 residues in the CDR3. The CDR3: CSVVGGPNTGELFF. DNA for the CDR3: TGCAGCGTTGTAGGGGGCCCGAACACCGGGGAGCTGTTTTTT.

The chain links TRBV10-3 to TRBJ2-7; maybe TRBD2 (6 bases). Trimming took off 8 bases at V and 5 bases at J, with 10 bases between the two ends. The germline V gene has CDR1 ENHRY and CDR2 SYGVKD. The CDR3 length is 11 residues. CDR3 in DNA: TGTGCCATCCAGACGGGGGACGAGCAGTACTTC. This codes for CAIQTGDEQYF.

In its sample, this clonotype was seen a few times. The J gene is TRBJ2-2, the V gene TRBV7-2, with D perhaps given as TRBD1 or TRBD2 (5 bases each). This CDR3 spans 18 amino acids. Trimming cost V 1 base and J 3 bases, with 18 bases left between them. Germline V gives CDR1 SGHTA, CDR2 FQGNSA. CDR3 DNA sequence: TGTGCCAGCAGCTTAGTGAGGGGTTTTGGTCTGGACACCGGGGAGCTGTTTTTT. Its protein is CASSLVRGFGLDTGELFF.

This rearrangement joins TRBV2 to TRBJ2-7, with D unclear. The germline V and J ends were trimmed by 3 bases and 7 bases, with 10 bases remaining between them. This CDR3 has 12 residues. In germline, CDR1 is SNHLY, CDR2 FYNNEI. The CDR3 sequence is CASSEGVNEQYF. The CDR3 region has the DNA TGTGCCAGCAGTGAGGGCGTAAATGAGCAGTACTTC.

V is TRBV6-5 and J is TRBJ2-2, with a possible D match to TRBD1 (5 bases). V lost 6 bases and J 3 bases, leaving 14 bases between the germline ends. The germline gives CDR1 MNHEY, CDR2 SVGAGI. There are 15 residues in the CDR3. Written as DNA, the CDR3 is TGTGCCAGCAGGTCAGGGAATACCTACACCGGGGAGCTGTTTTTT. Amino acid sequence: CASRSGNTYTGELFF.

The genes are TRBV12-3 or TRBV12-4 and TRBJ2-5, with D perhaps TRBD1 (5 bases). V lost 6 bases to trimming and J lost 2 bases, with 10 bases between them. The CDR3 has 13 amino acids. The CDR3 region has the DNA TGTGCCAGCAGGCAGGGTTTACAAGAGACCCAGTACTTC. This encodes CASRQGLQETQYF.

The chain uses TRBV21-1 and TRBJ2-5; the table's D call, TRBD2, has no DNA check behind it. TRBV21-1 is a pseudogene segment. The CDR3 runs to 14 residues. CDR3 nucleotides: TGTGCCAGCAGCTCGCGGGAGGCAAGCGAGACCCAGTACTTC. Translation: CASSSREASETQYF.

V gene TRBV5-1 combines with J gene TRBJ2-5; possible D gene TRBD1, 6 bases. The germline V gene has CDR1 SGHRS and CDR2 YFSETQ. Trimming removed 3 bases from V and 5 bases from J, with 17 bases in between. The CDR3 runs 15 residues. The CDR3: CASSSTLGGTETQYF. DNA for the CDR3: TGCGCCAGCAGCTCAACTCTAGGGGGTACCGAGACCCAGTACTTC.

This clonotype was counted ten times or more. The chain is built from TRBV6-2 or TRBV6-3 and TRBJ2-5, with TRBD2 identical over 10 bases. V dropped 5 bases and J dropped 2; count of bases not matched to a gene: 5. The CDR3 loop spans 15 amino acids. From germline, CDR1 is MNHEY and CDR2 SVGEGT. CDR3 amino acids: CASSPGLAVQETQYF. CDR3 in DNA: TGTGCCAGCAGTCCCGGACTAGCGGTTCAAGAGACCCAGTACTTC.

This chain links TRBV11-1 with TRBJ2-1; 12 bases fit TRBD2. The CDR3 extends over 15 amino acids. With 5 bases clipped from V and 6 bases from J, the junction kept 5 bases outside the gene matches. Per the germline V gene, CDR1 is SGHAT and CDR2 is FQDESV (reference sequence). This CDR3 reads CASSGLAGLINEQFF. For the CDR3, the DNA is TGTGCCAGCAGCGGACTAGCGGGACTTATCAATGAGCAGTTCTTC.

V is TRBV7-9 and J is TRBJ2-1; 8 bases match TRBD2. The DNA end lines up better with TRBJ2-7; the J call may be wrong. Germline CDR1 and CDR2: SEHNR and FQNEAQ (reference sequence). The CDR3 has 17 residues. DNA for the CDR3: TGTGCCAGCAGCGGCACTAGCGGTGCGAGCTCCTACAATGAGCAGTACTTC. Its protein product is CASSGTSGASSYNEQYF.

This clonotype occurred once. This chain connects TRBV28 to TRBJ2-4; a weak D match, TRBD1 (7 bases). The end of the DNA fits TRBJ2-7 better, so the J call may be wrong. The CDR3 loop spans 16 amino acids. The germline V gene encodes CDR1 MDHEN and CDR2 SYDVKM. In DNA form, the CDR3 reads TGTGCCAGCAGCCGGACAGGCGCCATGGGAGGCTACGAGCAGTACTTC. It yields the protein CASSRTGAMGGYEQYF.

This chain connects TRBV9 to TRBJ2-3; D is undetermined. Trimming removed 1 base from V and 2 bases from J, with 11 bases in between. Germline V gene sequence: CDR1 SGDLS, CDR2 YYNGEE. The CDR3 sequence is 15 residues long. The CDR3 protein is CASSVSASYTDTQYF. The CDR3 DNA is TGTGCCAGCAGCGTATCGGCCAGTTACACAGATACGCAGTATTTT.

This clonotype has at least ten counts. The rearrangement links TRBV28 to TRBJ2-3, with D uncertain. V lost 5 bases, J lost 4 bases, and 7 bases lay in between. The germline gives CDR1 MDHEN, CDR2 SYDVKM. The length of the CDR3 is 12 residues. CDR3 sequence (DNA): TGTGCCAGCAGTGACCGAGCAGATACGCAGTATTTT. This sequence encodes CASSDRADTQYF. Full variable domain (outside the CDR3, taken from reference TRBV28 and TRBJ2-3): DVKVTQSSRYLVKRTGEKVFLECVQDMDHENMFWYRQDPGLGLRLIYFSYDVKMKEKGDIPEGYSVSREKKERFSLILESASTNQTSMYLCASSDRADTQYFGPGTRLTVL.

The CDR3 sequence: CSARGEGDPYEQYF. CDR3 DNA: TGCAGTGCTAGAGGCGAGGGAGACCCCTACGAGCAGTACTTC. The chain uses TRBV20-1 and TRBJ2-7; tentative D call: TRBD2 (5 bases). Germline CDR1 DFQATT, CDR2 SNEGSKA (reference sequence). Between the trimmed V and J ends, which lost 1 base and 2 bases, there was a span of 12 bases. The CDR3 is 14 amino acids.

V is TRBV6-5 and J is TRBJ2-5; D is undetermined. The CDR3 extends over 16 amino acids. V lost 0 bases, J lost 3 bases, and 14 bases lay in between. The germline gives CDR1 MNHEY, CDR2 SVGAGI. CDR3 protein: CASSYSRVSAEETQYF. The CDR3 DNA sequence: TGTGCCAGCAGTTACTCGAGAGTTTCTGCGGAAGAGACCCAGTACTTC.

The V gene is TRBV20-1, the J gene TRBJ1-1, with 7 bases aligning to TRBD1. The CDR3 is 11 residues long. The V segment lost 2 bases and the J segment 7 bases; nucleotides outside the gene matches: 1. Germline V lookup: CDR1 DFQATT, CDR2 SNEGSKA (reference sequence). CDR3 in DNA: TGCAGTGCTAGACGGGACAGTGAAGCTTTCTTT. Residues: CSARRDSEAFF.

This chain links TRBV5-1 with TRBJ2-1, with D possibly TRBD2 on 7 matching bases. The J call may be mistaken, given a closer DNA end match to TRBJ2-7. Germline loops: CDR1 SGHRS, CDR2 YFSETQ. CDR3 length: 17 amino acids. CDR3 protein: CASSSPPGAGAYNEQYF. Here the CDR3 DNA reads TGCGCCAGCAGCTCCCCCCCGGGGGCGGGGGCCTACAATGAGCAGTACTTC.

The genes are TRBV20-1 and TRBJ2-5, with 16 bases lining up with TRBD2. V dropped 7 bases and J dropped 3; count of bases not matched to a gene: 5. Per the germline V gene, CDR1 is DFQATT and CDR2 is SNEGSKA (reference sequence). The CDR3 length is 15 residues. The CDR3 loop reads CSVSGLAGGKETQYF. The CDR3 coding sequence is TGCAGTGTCTCGGGACTAGCGGGAGGGAAAGAGACCCAGTACTTC.

The genes are TRBV18 and TRBJ2-5, with 7 bases lining up with TRBD1. The germline V gene encodes CDR1 KGHSH and CDR2 LQKENI. The length of the CDR3 is 15 residues. The V gene end was trimmed by 1 base and the J gene end by 5 bases; junction bases not matched to a gene: 7. The CDR3, as DNA: TGTGCCAGCTCACCACGACCGGGACAGCATGAGACCCAGTACTTC. It is translated as CASSPRPGQHETQYF.